This T cell receptor (beta chain) is drawn from a study of neurological immune-mediated disorders. Germline CDR1 SNHLY, CDR2 FYNNEI. The CDR3 runs to 15 residues. Trimming removed 3 bases at V and 0 bases at J, with 9 bases between. From the 5' RACE reads, TCRdb called clonotypes with MiXCR, one entry per CDR3 protein. Among roughly 61,000 distinct CDR3 sequences listed, around a tenth were seen once. This sample's time point: longitudinal time-point 1 (baseline). Preparation of the unsorted libraries drew on 2 million PBMCs stored at -80 C. This clonotype occurred many times. The gene calls are TRBV2 and TRBJ2-1; weak D call: TRBD2 (5 bases). This receptor was obtained from a male donor with HTLV-1-associated myelopathy (HAM/TSP). What was sequenced was PBMCs. DNA of the CDR3: TGTGCCAGCAGTGACCCGGGAAGCTCCTACAATGAGCAGTTCTTC. It is translated as CASSDPGSSYNEQFF.